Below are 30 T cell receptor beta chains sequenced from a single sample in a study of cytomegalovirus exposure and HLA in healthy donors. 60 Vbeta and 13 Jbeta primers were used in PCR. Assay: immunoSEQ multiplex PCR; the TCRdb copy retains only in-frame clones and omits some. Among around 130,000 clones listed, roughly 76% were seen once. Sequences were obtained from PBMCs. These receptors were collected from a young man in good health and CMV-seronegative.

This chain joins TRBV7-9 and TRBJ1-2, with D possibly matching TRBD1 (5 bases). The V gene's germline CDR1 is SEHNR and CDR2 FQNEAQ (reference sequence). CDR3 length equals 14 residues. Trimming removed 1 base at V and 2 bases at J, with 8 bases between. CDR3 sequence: CASSLVAGNYGYTF. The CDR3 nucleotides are TGTGCCAGCAGCTTAGTTGCAGGGAACTATGGCTACACCTTC. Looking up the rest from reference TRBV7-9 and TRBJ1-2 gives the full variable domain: DTGVSQNPRHKITKRGQNVTFRCDPISEHNRLYWYRQTLGQGPEFLTYFQNEAQLEKSRLLSDRFSAERPKGSFSTLEIQRTEQGDSAMYLCASSLVAGNYGYTFGSGTRLTVV.

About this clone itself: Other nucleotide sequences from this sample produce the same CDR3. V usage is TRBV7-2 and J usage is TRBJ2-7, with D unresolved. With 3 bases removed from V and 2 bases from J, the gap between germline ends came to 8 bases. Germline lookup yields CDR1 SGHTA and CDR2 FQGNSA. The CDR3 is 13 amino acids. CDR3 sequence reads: CASSLPRAYEQYF. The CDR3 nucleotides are TGTGCCAGCAGCTTGCCCCGGGCCTACGAGCAGTACTTC. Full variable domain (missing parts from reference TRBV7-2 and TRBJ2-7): GAGVSQSPSNKVTEKGKDVELRCDPISGHTALYWYRQSLGQGLEFLIYFQGNSAPDKSGLPSDRFSAERTGGSVSTLTIQRTQQEDSAVYLCASSLPRAYEQYFGPGTRLTVT.

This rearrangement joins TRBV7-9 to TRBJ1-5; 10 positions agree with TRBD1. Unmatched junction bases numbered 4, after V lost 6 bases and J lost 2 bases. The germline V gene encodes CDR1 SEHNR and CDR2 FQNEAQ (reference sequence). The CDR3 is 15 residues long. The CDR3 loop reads CASSPGTGGNQPQHF. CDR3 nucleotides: TGTGCCAGCAGTCCCGGGACAGGGGGCAATCAGCCCCAGCATTTT.

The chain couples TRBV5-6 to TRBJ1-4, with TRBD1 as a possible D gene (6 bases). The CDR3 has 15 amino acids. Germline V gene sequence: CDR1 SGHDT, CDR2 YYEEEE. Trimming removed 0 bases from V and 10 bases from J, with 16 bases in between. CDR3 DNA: TGTGCCAGCAGCTTGGGGCCAGGGGAATACGGAAAACTGTTTTTT. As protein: CASSLGPGEYGKLFF. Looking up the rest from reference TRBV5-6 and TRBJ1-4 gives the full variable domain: DAGVTQSPTHLIKTRGQQVTLRCSPKSGHDTVSWYQQALGQGPQFIFQYYEEEERQRGNFPDRFSGHQFPNYSSELNVNALLLGDSALYLCASSLGPGEYGKLFFGSGTQLSVL.

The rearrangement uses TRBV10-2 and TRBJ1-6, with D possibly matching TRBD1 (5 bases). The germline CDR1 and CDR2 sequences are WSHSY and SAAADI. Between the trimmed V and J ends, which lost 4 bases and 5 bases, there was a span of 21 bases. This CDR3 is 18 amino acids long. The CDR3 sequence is CASSGQGLNPSNNSPLHF. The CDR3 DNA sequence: TGCGCCAGCAGTGGGCAGGGCCTAAATCCCTCTAATAATTCACCCCTCCACTTT.

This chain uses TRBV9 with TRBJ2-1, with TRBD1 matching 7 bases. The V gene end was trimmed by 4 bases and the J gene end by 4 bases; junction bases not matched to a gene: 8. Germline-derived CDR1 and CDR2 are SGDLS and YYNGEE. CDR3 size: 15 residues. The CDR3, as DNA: TGTGCCAGCAGCTTCCGACAGGGACGGTACAATGAGCAGTTCTTC. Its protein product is CASSFRQGRYNEQFF.

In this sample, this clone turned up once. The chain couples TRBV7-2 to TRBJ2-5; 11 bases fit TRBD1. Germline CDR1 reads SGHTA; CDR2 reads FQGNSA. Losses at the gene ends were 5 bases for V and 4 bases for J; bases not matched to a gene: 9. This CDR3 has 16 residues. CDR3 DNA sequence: TGTGCCAGCAGCCCCGGACAGGGGGCTTATGCAGAGACCCAGTACTTC. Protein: CASSPGQGAYAETQYF. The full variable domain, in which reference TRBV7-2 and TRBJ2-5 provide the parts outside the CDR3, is GAGVSQSPSNKVTEKGKDVELRCDPISGHTALYWYRQSLGQGLEFLIYFQGNSAPDKSGLPSDRFSAERTGGSVSTLTIQRTQQEDSAVYLCASSPGQGAYAETQYFGPGTRLLVL.

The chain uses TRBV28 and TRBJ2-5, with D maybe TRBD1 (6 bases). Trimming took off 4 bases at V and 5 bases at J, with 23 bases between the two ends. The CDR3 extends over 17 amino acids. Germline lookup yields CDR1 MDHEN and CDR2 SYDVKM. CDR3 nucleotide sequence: TGTGCCAGCAGTTCCCCTCCGATGGGGGCGCGTAAGGAGACCCAGTACTTC. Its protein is CASSSPPMGARKETQYF.

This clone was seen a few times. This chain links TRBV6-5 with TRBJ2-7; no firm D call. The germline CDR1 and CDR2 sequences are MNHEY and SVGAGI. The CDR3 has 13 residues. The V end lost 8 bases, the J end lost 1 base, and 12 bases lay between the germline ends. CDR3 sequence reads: CASAPRQSYEQYF. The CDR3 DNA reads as TGTGCCAGCGCCCCGAGGCAGTCCTACGAGCAGTACTTC.

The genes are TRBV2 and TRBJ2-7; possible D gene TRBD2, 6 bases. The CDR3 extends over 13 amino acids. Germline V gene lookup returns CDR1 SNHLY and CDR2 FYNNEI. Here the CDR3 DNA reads TGTGCCAGCAGTGCCGGCCCAAGGAGACTAGGAGGGGTC. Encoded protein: CASSAGPRRLGGV.

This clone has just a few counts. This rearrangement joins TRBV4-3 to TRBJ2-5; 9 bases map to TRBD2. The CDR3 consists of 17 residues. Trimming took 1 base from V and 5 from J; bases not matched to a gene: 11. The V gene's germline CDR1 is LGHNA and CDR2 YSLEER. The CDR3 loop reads CASSQASRGGLRETQYF. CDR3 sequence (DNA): TGCGCCAGCAGCCAAGCGTCGCGGGGGGGCCTTCGGGAGACCCAGTACTTC.

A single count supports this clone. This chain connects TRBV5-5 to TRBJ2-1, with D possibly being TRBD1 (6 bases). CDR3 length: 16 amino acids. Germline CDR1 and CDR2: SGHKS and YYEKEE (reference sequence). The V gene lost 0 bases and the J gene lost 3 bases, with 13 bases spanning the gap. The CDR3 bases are TGTGCCAGCAGCTTGGGCAGGGGCGATGTCTACAATGAGCAGTTCTTC. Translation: CASSLGRGDVYNEQFF. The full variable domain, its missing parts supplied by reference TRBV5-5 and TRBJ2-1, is DAGVTQSPTHLIKTRGQQVTLRCSPISGHKSVSWYQQVLGQGPQFIFQYYEKEERGRGNFPDRFSARQFPNYSSELNVNALLLGDSALYLCASSLGRGDVYNEQFFGPGTRLTVL.

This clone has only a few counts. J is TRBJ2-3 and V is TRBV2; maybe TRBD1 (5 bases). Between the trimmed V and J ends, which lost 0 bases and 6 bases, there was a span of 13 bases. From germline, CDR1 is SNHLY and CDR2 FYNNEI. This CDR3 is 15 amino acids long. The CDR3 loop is CASSEAGQGSDTQYF. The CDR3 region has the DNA TGTGCCAGCAGTGAAGCAGGTCAGGGAAGTGATACGCAGTATTTT.

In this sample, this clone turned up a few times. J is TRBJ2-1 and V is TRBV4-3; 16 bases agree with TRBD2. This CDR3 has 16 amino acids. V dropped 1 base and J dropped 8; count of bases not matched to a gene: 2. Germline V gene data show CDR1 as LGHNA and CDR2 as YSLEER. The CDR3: CASSQVGTSGGDEQFF. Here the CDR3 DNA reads TGCGCCAGCAGCCAAGTGGGGACTAGCGGGGGGGATGAGCAGTTCTTC.

The CDR3 sequence is CASSERLVSRTVPTGELFF. For the CDR3, the DNA is TGTGCCAGCAGTGAACGGTTGGTCTCTAGGACAGTCCCCACCGGGGAGCTGTTTTTT. The V gene is TRBV6-1, the J gene TRBJ2-2, with D possibly TRBD1 on 6 matching bases. The CDR3 is made up of 19 amino acids. Trimming shortened V by 2 bases and J by 4 bases, and 23 bases separated the two germline ends. CDR1 MNHNS and CDR2 SASEGT come from the germline V gene.

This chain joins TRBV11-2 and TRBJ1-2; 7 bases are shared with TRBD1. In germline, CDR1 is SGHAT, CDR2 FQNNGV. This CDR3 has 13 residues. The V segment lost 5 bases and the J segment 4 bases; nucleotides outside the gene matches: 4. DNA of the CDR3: TGTGCCAGCAGCCGGGACAGACCCTATGGCTACACCTTC. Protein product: CASSRDRPYGYTF.

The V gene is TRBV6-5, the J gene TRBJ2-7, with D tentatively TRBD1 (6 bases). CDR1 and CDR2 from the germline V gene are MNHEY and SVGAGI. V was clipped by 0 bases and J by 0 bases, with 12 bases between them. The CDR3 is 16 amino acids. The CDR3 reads CASSYSGADGSYEQYF. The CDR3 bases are TGTGCCAGCAGTTACTCGGGGGCAGACGGCTCCTACGAGCAGTACTTC.

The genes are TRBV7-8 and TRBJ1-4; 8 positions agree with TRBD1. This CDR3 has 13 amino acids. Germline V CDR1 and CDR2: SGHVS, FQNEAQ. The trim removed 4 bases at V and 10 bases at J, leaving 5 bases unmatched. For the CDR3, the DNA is TGTGCCAGCAGCTCCAGGGGGCAGGCAAAACTGTTTTTT. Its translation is CASSSRGQAKLFF.

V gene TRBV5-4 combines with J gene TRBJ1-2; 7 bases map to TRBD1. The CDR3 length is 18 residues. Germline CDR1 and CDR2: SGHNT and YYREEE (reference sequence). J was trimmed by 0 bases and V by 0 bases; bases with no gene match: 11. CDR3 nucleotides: TGTGCCAGCAGCTTGGCCGAGTTAGGACAGGTGGCTAACTATGGCTACACCTTC. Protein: CASSLAELGQVANYGYTF.

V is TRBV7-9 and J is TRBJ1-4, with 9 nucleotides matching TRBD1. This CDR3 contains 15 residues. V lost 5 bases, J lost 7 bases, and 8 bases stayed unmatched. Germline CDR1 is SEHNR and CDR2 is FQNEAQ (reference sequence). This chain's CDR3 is CASSPRTGASEKLFF. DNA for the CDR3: TGTGCCAGCAGCCCGCGGACAGGGGCAAGTGAAAAACTGTTTTTT.

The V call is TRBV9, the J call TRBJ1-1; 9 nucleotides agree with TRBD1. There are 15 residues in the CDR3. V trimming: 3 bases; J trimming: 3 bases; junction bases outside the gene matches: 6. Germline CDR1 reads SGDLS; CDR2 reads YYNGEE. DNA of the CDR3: TGTGCCAGCAGCGGGACAGGGGTCGGGCACACTGAAGCTTTCTTT. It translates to CASSGTGVGHTEAFF.

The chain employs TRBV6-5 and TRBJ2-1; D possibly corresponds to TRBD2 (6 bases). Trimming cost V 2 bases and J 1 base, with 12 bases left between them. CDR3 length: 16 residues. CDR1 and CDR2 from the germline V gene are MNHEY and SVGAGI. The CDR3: CASSYGRGDSYNEQFF. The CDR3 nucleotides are TGTGCCAGCAGTTACGGGCGGGGAGATTCCTACAATGAGCAGTTCTTC.

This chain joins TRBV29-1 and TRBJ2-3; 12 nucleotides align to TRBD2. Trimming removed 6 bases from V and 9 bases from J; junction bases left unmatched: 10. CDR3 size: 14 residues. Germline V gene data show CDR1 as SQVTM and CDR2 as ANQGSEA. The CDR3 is CSVATSGGRGTQYF. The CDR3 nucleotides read TGCAGCGTAGCGACTAGCGGGGGCCGAGGGACGCAGTATTTT.

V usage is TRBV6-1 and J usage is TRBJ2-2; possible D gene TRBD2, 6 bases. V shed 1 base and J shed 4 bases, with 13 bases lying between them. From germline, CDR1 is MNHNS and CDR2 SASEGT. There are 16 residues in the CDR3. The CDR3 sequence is CASSEDRGSGTGELFF. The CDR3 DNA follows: TGTGCCAGCAGTGAAGATCGGGGGTCGGGCACCGGGGAGCTGTTTTTT.

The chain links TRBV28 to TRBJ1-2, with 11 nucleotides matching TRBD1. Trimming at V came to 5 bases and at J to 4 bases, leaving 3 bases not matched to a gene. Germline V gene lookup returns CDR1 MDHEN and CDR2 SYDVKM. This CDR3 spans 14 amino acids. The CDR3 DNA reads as TGTGCCAGCAGTCTGGGGACAGGGGGCTATGGCTACACCTTC. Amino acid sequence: CASSLGTGGYGYTF.

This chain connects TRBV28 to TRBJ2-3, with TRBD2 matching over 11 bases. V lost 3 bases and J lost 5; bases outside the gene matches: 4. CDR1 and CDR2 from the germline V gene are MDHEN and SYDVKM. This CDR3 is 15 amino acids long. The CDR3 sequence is CASSFTSGGIDTQYF. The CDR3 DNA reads TGTGCCAGCAGTTTCACTAGCGGGGGAATAGATACGCAGTATTTT.

For the CDR3, the DNA is TGTGCCAGCAGCGTAGCTGGGCAGGGTTGGCAGCCCCAGCATTTT. Translation: CASSVAGQGWQPQHF. The V call is TRBV9, the J call TRBJ1-5; possibly TRBD1 for D (5 bases). The CDR3 runs to 15 residues. Trimming pared 0 bases from V and 7 bases from J, leaving 14 bases between. The germline CDR1 and CDR2 sequences are SGDLS and YYNGEE.

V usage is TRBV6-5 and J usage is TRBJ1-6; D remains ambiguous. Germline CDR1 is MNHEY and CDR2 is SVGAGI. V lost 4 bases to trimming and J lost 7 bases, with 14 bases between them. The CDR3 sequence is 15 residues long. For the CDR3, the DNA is TGTGCCAGCAGTTTGTTAACTCCGGGAAATTCACCCCTCCACTTT. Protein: CASSLLTPGNSPLHF.

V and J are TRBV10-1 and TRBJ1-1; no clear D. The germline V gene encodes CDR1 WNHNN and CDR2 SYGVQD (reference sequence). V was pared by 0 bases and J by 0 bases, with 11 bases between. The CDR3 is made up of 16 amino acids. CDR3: CASSESSQNMNTEAFF. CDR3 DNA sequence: TGCGCCAGCAGTGAGTCATCGCAGAACATGAACACTGAAGCTTTCTTT.

The CDR3 bases are TGTGCCAGCAGCTTTCGGGACAGGAACTCTGGAAACACCATATATTTT. It codes for CASSFRDRNSGNTIYF. V and J are TRBV5-5 and TRBJ1-3; 8 positions agree with TRBD1. Germline V gene lookup returns CDR1 SGHKS and CDR2 YYEKEE (reference sequence). V trimming: 2 bases; J trimming: 0 bases; junction bases outside the gene matches: 4. The CDR3 is made up of 16 amino acids.